Following are 5 T cell receptor beta chains from one sample sequenced in a study of early T cells in non-severe SARS-CoV-2 infection. MiXCR, run by TCRdb on the 5' RACE reads, gives a single entry per CDR3 protein. The sample lists 50,000 to 70,000 distinct CDR3 sequences, about 8% occurring once. The specimen sequenced was whole blood. Receptor source: an adult who was a healthcare worker with PCR-confirmed SARS-CoV-2 infection or an uninfected control (not recorded which).

This clonotype was seen a few times. The chain recombines TRBV30 with TRBJ2-3, with 8 bases aligning to TRBD2. Germline V gene data show CDR1 as GTSNPN and CDR2 as SVGIG (reference sequence). Losses at the gene ends were 2 bases for V and 2 bases for J; bases not matched to a gene: 9. There are 16 residues in the CDR3. In DNA, the CDR3 is TGTGCCTGGAGTTTTAAGACTAGCGATTACACAGATACGCAGTATTTT. It specifies CAWSFKTSDYTDTQYF.

CDR3 in amino acids: CASSFDGNYGYTF. CDR3 DNA: TGCGCCAGCAGCTTCGACGGTAACTATGGCTACACCTTC. J is TRBJ1-2 and V is TRBV5-1, with D unresolved. Germline lookup yields CDR1 SGHRS and CDR2 YFSETQ. This CDR3 is built from 13 residues. With 2 bases removed from V and 1 base from J, the gap between germline ends came to 6 bases.

This clonotype has just a few counts. The CDR3 DNA reads TGTGCCAGCAGTTCCATAGCGAGCTCCTACAATGAGCAGTTCTTC. This gives the protein CASSSIASSYNEQFF. The chain couples TRBV27 to TRBJ2-1, with D maybe TRBD2 (5 bases). This CDR3 region has 15 residues. From germline, CDR1 is MNHEY and CDR2 SMNVEV (reference sequence). The V gene lost 4 bases and the J gene lost 0 bases, with 10 bases spanning the gap.

This clonotype turned up a few times. The chain combines TRBV3-1 with TRBJ1-1, with unresolved D. V was clipped by 3 bases and J by 5 bases, with 16 bases between them. Germline loops: CDR1 LGHDT, CDR2 YNNKEL (reference sequence). The CDR3 length is 15 residues. The CDR3 spells CASSHRIGVGTEAFF. The CDR3 DNA is TGTGCCAGCAGCCATCGAATCGGGGTGGGGACTGAAGCTTTCTTT.

The chain uses TRBV5-4 and TRBJ2-5; 9 positions agree with TRBD1. The V and J ends lost 5 bases and 1 base, in that order; junction bases with no gene match: 3. This CDR3 comprises 14 residues. CDR1 and CDR2 (germline): SGHNT, YYREEE (reference sequence). CDR3 nucleotides: TGTGCCAGCAGAGTGACAGGGGGCCAAGAGACCCAGTACTTC. Translating it yields CASRVTGGQETQYF. The variable domain in full, with the rest retrieved from reference TRBV5-4 and TRBJ2-5, is ETGVTQSPTHLIKTRGQQVTLRCSSQSGHNTVSWYQQALGQGPQFIFQYYREEENGRGNFPPRFSGLQFPNYSSELNVNALELDDSALYLCASRVTGGQETQYFGPGTRLLVL.